One and the same sample provided the 7 T cell receptor beta chains below, sequenced in a study of neurological immune-mediated disorders. The time point was: technical triplicate 3. TCRdb reprocessed the 5' RACE reads via MiXCR and lists one record per CDR3 protein. The sample consists of about 44,000 distinct CDR3 sequences, approximately 21% of them appearing once. Sequencing was done on a sample of PBMCs. All receptors come from a man aged 60-69 years with HTLV-1-associated myelopathy (HAM/TSP).

This clonotype was detected ten times or more. The chain recombines TRBV5-1 with TRBJ1-1; TRBD1 matches 8 bases. Germline V gene lookup returns CDR1 SGHRS and CDR2 YFSETQ. Unmatched junction bases numbered 4, after V lost 1 base and J lost 8 bases. This CDR3 contains 13 residues. The CDR3 DNA sequence: TGCGCCAGCAGCTTGACAGGGGGGGCCGAAGCTTTCTTT. This sequence encodes CASSLTGGAEAFF.

The chain joins TRBV12-3 or TRBV12-4 to TRBJ2-3; D may be TRBD2 (6 bases). CDR3 length equals 14 residues. V was pared by 3 bases and J by 0 bases, with 7 bases between. The CDR3 region is CASSFRGSTDTQYF. The CDR3, as DNA: TGTGCCAGCAGTTTTCGGGGGAGCACAGATACGCAGTATTTT.

This clonotype was recorded at least ten times. The chain recombines TRBV5-1 with TRBJ2-2, with TRBD2 as a possible D gene (5 bases). The CDR3 is made up of 17 amino acids. From germline, CDR1 is SGHRS and CDR2 YFSETQ. The V gene lost 0 bases and the J gene lost 2 bases, with 14 bases spanning the gap. CDR3 DNA: TGCGCCAGCAGCTTGGCTCCCGCTACTAGAAACACCGGGGAGCTGTTTTTT. The encoded protein is CASSLAPATRNTGELFF.

This clonotype was seen repeatedly, ten times or more. The chain recombines TRBV7-2 with TRBJ2-7; TRBD1 matches at 9 bases. The CDR3 totals 14 residues. J lost 2 bases, V lost 5 bases, and 4 bases had no gene match. The germline V gene encodes CDR1 SGHTA and CDR2 FQGNSA. The CDR3, as DNA: TGTGCCAGCAGCCAAAGGACAGGGGCCTACGAGCAGTACTTC. It yields the protein CASSQRTGAYEQYF. Supplemented by reference TRBV7-2 and TRBJ2-7, the full variable domain reads GAGVSQSPSNKVTEKGKDVELRCDPISGHTALYWYRQSLGQGLEFLIYFQGNSAPDKSGLPSDRFSAERTGGSVSTLTIQRTQQEDSAVYLCASSQRTGAYEQYFGPGTRLTVT.

V and J are TRBV20-1 and TRBJ2-5; D might be TRBD2 (6 bases). Trimming took off 3 bases at V and 1 base at J, with 12 bases between the two ends. Germline values: CDR1 DFQATT, CDR2 SNEGSKA (reference sequence). CDR3 length equals 14 residues. CDR3 protein: CSASWRRGQETQYF. CDR3 DNA: TGCAGTGCTAGCTGGCGGAGGGGCCAAGAGACCCAGTACTTC.

This clonotype was counted between two and nine times. This could be a read error, since a much larger clone is one nucleotide away. The chain couples TRBV29-1 to TRBJ2-1, with D perhaps TRBD1 (6 bases). This CDR3 contains 14 residues. Germline CDR1 is SQVTM and CDR2 is ANQGSEA. V shed 5 bases and J shed 8 bases, with 19 bases lying between them. The CDR3 DNA reads as TGCAGCGTTTTCCCACTGGGGGCGATCTATGAGCAGTTCTTC. This gives the protein CSVFPLGAIYEQFF.

This clonotype showed up many times. V is TRBV10-3 and J is TRBJ2-1; D gene uncertain. In germline, CDR1 is ENHRY, CDR2 SYGVKD. Trimming took off 6 bases at V and 4 bases at J, with 13 bases between the two ends. CDR3 length equals 14 residues. Here the CDR3 reads CAISKADYYNEQFF. DNA for the CDR3: TGTGCCATCAGCAAGGCAGATTATTACAATGAGCAGTTCTTC.